A single sample gave rise to the 24 T cell receptor beta chains below, sequenced in a study of T cells in Graves' hyperthyroidism and ophthalmopathy. The TCR beta CDR3 regions underwent amplification using RNA transcripts as the source. HTBI primers were used for first-round RT-PCR of the TCR CDR3. Each CDR3 protein gets one entry after TCRdb re-called the multiplex PCR reads with MiXCR. The repertoire holds hundreds of thousands of distinct CDR3 sequences, about 14% seen once, with roughly a tenth in the top ten. Sequenced: blood. Source of these receptors: a woman under 30 with Graves' hyperthyroidism.

A note on this clonotype: No conserved phenylalanine or tryptophan is present at the end of the CDR3, so a read error is the likely explanation. V usage is TRBV30 and J usage is TRBJ1-6; TRBD1 matches 7 bases. The CDR3 spans 14 residues. Germline CDR1 GTSNPN, CDR2 SVGIG (reference sequence). The V gene end was trimmed by 4 bases and the J gene end by 1 base; junction bases not matched to a gene: 1. CDR3 bases: TGTGCCTGGACAGGGGGATCCTATAATTCACCCCTCCACCTT. This gives the protein CAWTGGSYNSPLHL.

This clonotype was found many times. The gene calls are TRBV12-3 or TRBV12-4 and TRBJ1-1; 7 bases align to TRBD1. Germline trimming cut 1 base from V and 6 bases from J; bases unmatched to any gene: 8. The CDR3 is 15 residues long. In DNA, the CDR3 is TGTGCCAGCAGTTTAGGGACAGGCCAAACAGCTGAAGCTTTCTTT. This gives the protein CASSLGTGQTAEAFF.

This rearrangement joins TRBV11-2 to TRBJ2-1; D is uncertain. Between the trimmed V and J ends, which lost 4 bases and 5 bases, there was a span of 12 bases. The germline V gene encodes CDR1 SGHAT and CDR2 FQNNGV. There are 14 residues in the CDR3. This chain's CDR3 is CASSSRAGDNEQFF. The CDR3 bases are TGTGCCAGCAGCTCCCGGGCCGGAGACAATGAGCAGTTCTTC.

Details on this clonotype: One end of the junction varies from germline; a read error may be responsible. This CDR3 reads CVSSEGTSGSPYPHYEQYF. CDR3 DNA: TGTGTCAGCAGCGAGGGTACTAGCGGGAGCCCCTACCCCCACTACGAGCAGTACTTC. The rearrangement uses TRBV9 and TRBJ2-7; TRBD2 agrees at 11 bases. CDR3 length: 19 amino acids. The germline gives CDR1 SGDLS, CDR2 YYNGEE.

There are many counts of this clonotype. The chain employs TRBV20-1 and TRBJ1-5; weak D call: TRBD1 (5 bases). This CDR3 is built from 13 residues. Germline CDR1 is DFQATT and CDR2 is SNEGSKA (reference sequence). V gave up 1 base and J gave up 6 bases, with 10 bases separating them. The chain's CDR3 is CSARGSQGQPQHF. CDR3 coding DNA: TGCAGTGCTAGAGGGTCTCAGGGTCAGCCCCAGCATTTT.

This chain connects TRBV6-1 to TRBJ2-7, with 9 nucleotides matching TRBD2. Germline V gene data show CDR1 as MNHNS and CDR2 as SASEGT. J gave up 4 bases and V 3 bases, and 10 bases lay outside the gene matches. The CDR3 totals 16 residues. CDR3 in amino acids: CASSDHLAGSWYEQYF. CDR3 bases: TGTGCCAGCAGTGACCATCTAGCGGGAAGTTGGTACGAGCAGTACTTC.

The V and J genes are TRBV20-1 and TRBJ2-7; 12 bases match TRBD1. V lost 2 bases and J lost 2; bases outside the gene matches: 1. The V gene's germline CDR1 is DFQATT and CDR2 SNEGSKA (reference sequence). This CDR3 region has 14 residues. The CDR3 DNA is TGCAGTGCTAGACGGGACAGGGGGCCCTACGAGCAGTACTTC. This encodes CSARRDRGPYEQYF.

This clonotype was counted many times. This rearrangement joins TRBV28 to TRBJ1-5; D possibly corresponds to TRBD1 (5 bases). The germline V gene has CDR1 MDHEN and CDR2 SYDVKM. V was shortened by 7 bases and J by 2 bases, with 15 bases between the two germline ends. There are 15 residues in the CDR3. The CDR3 spells CASNLGGVGNQPQHF. Here the CDR3 DNA reads TGTGCCAGCAACTTGGGGGGGGTAGGCAATCAGCCCCAGCATTTT.

The chain is built from TRBV14 and TRBJ1-4, with D perhaps matching TRBD1 (6 bases). CDR3 length: 17 residues. The V and J ends lost 4 bases and 4 bases respectively, with 19 bases between them. CDR1 and CDR2 from the germline V gene are SGHDN and FVKESK. The CDR3 DNA reads as TGTGCCAGCAGCCTGGACGCCGGACAGAGTTATAATGAAAAACTGTTTTTT. Its protein is CASSLDAGQSYNEKLFF.

The J gene is TRBJ2-5, the V gene TRBV6-1; D not certain. The germline CDR1 and CDR2 sequences are MNHNS and SASEGT. Trimming took off 10 bases at V and 1 base at J, with 7 bases between the two ends. CDR3 length: 11 residues. CDR3 coding DNA: TGTGCCACCAAGACCCAAGAGACCCAGTACTTC. Amino acids: CATKTQETQYF.

This clonotype has at least ten counts. The J gene is TRBJ2-7, the V gene TRBV18, with D unclear. The V and J ends lost 3 bases and 3 bases respectively, with 12 bases between them. Germline CDR1 and CDR2: KGHSH and LQKENI. CDR3 length: 14 residues. This CDR3 is CASSPLRTLYEQYF. The CDR3 nucleotides read TGTGCCAGCTCACCTCTTAGAACACTCTACGAGCAGTACTTC.

This clonotype was counted between two and nine times. The chain joins TRBV2 to TRBJ1-2; 7 nucleotides agree with TRBD1. Germline CDR1 and CDR2: SNHLY and FYNNEI. The CDR3 runs 15 residues. The trim removed 1 base at V and 2 bases at J, leaving 4 bases unmatched. This CDR3 is CASSEGLQGNYGYTF. CDR3 sequence (DNA): TGTGCCAGCAGTGAAGGGCTACAGGGGAACTATGGCTACACCTTC. Variable domain in full (rest from reference TRBV2 and TRBJ1-2): EPEVTQTPSHQVTQMGQEVILRCVPISNHLYFYWYRQILGQKVEFLVSFYNNEISEKSEIFDDQFSVERPDGSNFTLKIRSTKLEDSAMYFCASSEGLQGNYGYTFGSGTRLTVV.

The rearrangement links TRBV9 to TRBJ2-1; 8 nucleotides agree with TRBD2. CDR3 length: 16 amino acids. Trimming removed 0 bases from V and 4 bases from J; junction bases left unmatched: 6. Germline V gene data show CDR1 as SGDLS and CDR2 as YYNGEE. The CDR3 loop is CASSVGGSGVYNEQFF. The DNA of the CDR3 is TGTGCCAGCAGCGTAGGCGGTAGCGGGGTTTACAATGAGCAGTTCTTC.

This clonotype was seen a handful of times. The chain combines TRBV6-6 with TRBJ2-1; perhaps TRBD2 as D (6 bases). Germline loops: CDR1 MNHNY, CDR2 SVGAGI (reference sequence). Trimming removed 2 bases at V and 7 bases at J, with 12 bases between. The CDR3 runs to 14 residues. The CDR3 nucleotides are TGTGCCAGCAGTTACGGAGGGTTGATTAATGAGCAGTTCTTC. Protein: CASSYGGLINEQFF.

This clonotype was seen at least ten times. The chain employs TRBV30 and TRBJ2-3; D is ambiguous. The CDR3 is made up of 12 amino acids. Germline CDR1 reads GTSNPN; CDR2 reads SVGIG (reference sequence). V lost 2 bases, J lost 9 bases, and 12 bases lay in between. The CDR3 region is CAWSTRVETQYF. CDR3 sequence (DNA): TGTGCCTGGAGTACCCGGGTGGAAACGCAGTATTTT.

The sample holds many counts of this clonotype. V gene TRBV6-1 combines with J gene TRBJ2-5, with D possibly matching TRBD1 (7 bases). The V end was cut by 5 bases, the J end by 4 bases, with 20 bases between. In germline, CDR1 is MNHNS, CDR2 SASEGT. This CDR3 is 16 amino acids long. The CDR3 sequence: CASSPGRRGLRETQYF. The CDR3 DNA sequence: TGTGCCAGCAGTCCCGGAAGGAGGGGGCTGAGAGAGACCCAGTACTTC.

The rearrangement links TRBV28 to TRBJ1-2; D unclear. V was shortened by 7 bases and J by 10 bases, with 7 bases between the two germline ends. The CDR3 runs to 9 residues. Germline V gene lookup returns CDR1 MDHEN and CDR2 SYDVKM. CDR3 sequence reads: CASTPPYTF. CDR3 in DNA: TGTGCCAGCACCCCCCCCTACACCTTC.

The J gene is TRBJ1-2, the V gene TRBV25-1; D not certain. Germline V gene sequence: CDR1 MGHDK, CDR2 SYGVNS. Trimming stripped 2 bases from V and 4 bases from J, with 8 bases between. This CDR3 is 13 amino acids long. The CDR3 sequence is CASSEKLSYGYTF. The DNA for the CDR3 is TGTGCCAGCAGTGAAAAACTGAGCTATGGCTACACCTTC.

The CDR3 sequence: CASSQVRTGGLGQPQHF. The DNA of the CDR3 is TGTGCCAGCAGCCAAGTAAGAACAGGGGGTTTGGGTCAGCCCCAGCATTTT. This chain joins TRBV4-2 and TRBJ1-5, with 8 bases identical to TRBD1. There are 17 residues in the CDR3. The V gene end was trimmed by 1 base and the J gene end by 6 bases; junction bases not matched to a gene: 11. The germline gives CDR1 LGHNA, CDR2 YNFKEQ.

This clonotype was picked up a small number of times. The V and J genes are TRBV7-2 and TRBJ2-5; no firm D call. This CDR3 spans 13 amino acids. The germline V gene encodes CDR1 SGHTA and CDR2 FQGNSA. V lost 5 bases and J lost 8, with 15 bases in between. As DNA, the CDR3 is TGTGCCAGCAGCCCCTCGCCGGGCACCACCCAGTACTTC. The encoded protein is CASSPSPGTTQYF.

This clonotype appeared many times. The V call is TRBV3-1, the J call TRBJ2-7; TRBD2 matches 7 bases. Trimming at V came to 1 base and at J to 5 bases, leaving 8 bases not matched to a gene. Per germline, CDR1 LGHDT and CDR2 YNNKEL (reference sequence). This CDR3 spans 15 amino acids. The CDR3 region has the DNA TGTGCCAGCAGCCAAGTCTACGCGGGAGAGCACGAGCAGTACTTC. It codes for CASSQVYAGEHEQYF.

The CDR3 loop reads CASSSVGDGSYEQYF. CDR3 nucleotides: TGTGCCAGCAGCTCGGTTGGGGACGGTTCCTACGAGCAGTACTTC. The gene calls are TRBV7-2 and TRBJ2-7; D assignment may be TRBD1 or TRBD2 (5 bases each). The V end lost 4 bases, the J end lost 1 base, and 14 bases lay between the germline ends. There are 15 residues in the CDR3. The germline V gene has CDR1 SGHTA and CDR2 FQGNSA.

Only a few counts were recorded for this clonotype. J is TRBJ2-7 and V is TRBV4-3; D may correspond to TRBD1 or TRBD2 (5 bases each). The germline V and J ends were trimmed by 0 bases and 2 bases, with 20 bases remaining between them. The V gene's germline CDR1 is LGHNA and CDR2 YSLEER. CDR3 length: 18 amino acids. In nucleotides, the CDR3 is TGCGCCAGCAGCCAAGACCCGACCCGGGACCTAGGCACCTACGAGCAGTACTTC. As protein: CASSQDPTRDLGTYEQYF.

This clonotype has a handful of counts. V gene TRBV9 combines with J gene TRBJ2-1, with D possibly matching TRBD2 (6 bases). Germline V gene sequence: CDR1 SGDLS, CDR2 YYNGEE. Trimming removed 0 bases from V and 3 bases from J, with 10 bases in between. The CDR3 extends over 15 amino acids. This CDR3 reads CASSVGLASYNEQFF. The CDR3 nucleotides read TGTGCCAGCAGCGTAGGTCTAGCGAGCTACAATGAGCAGTTCTTC.